A single TCR beta chain is shown here with its context. Its specificity is unknown. This entry comes from a study of shared clonotypes between healthy human individuals. Broader study findings: Represented genetic and exposure-history diversity was restricted by having few donors.

CDR3 length: 15 amino acids. V lost 3 bases, J lost 7 bases, and 8 bases stayed unmatched. Germline V gene data show CDR1 as MGHRA and CDR2 as YSYEKL. The CD8 memory sample joined CD45RO+ cells and CCR7-negative CD45RA+ cells. Sequenced by immunoSEQ multiplex PCR; TCRdb stores in-frame clones only, minus some. The sample carries some 700,000 clones, 80% to 95% recorded once. The receptor comes from a man in his late teens or twenties in good health. Some clones in this sample may be carry-over from other donors' samples. This rearrangement joins TRBV4-1 to TRBJ2-1; TRBD2 matches 8 bases. What was sequenced was memory CD8+ T cells from PBMCs. As for subset: CD45RO+ cells pooled with CCR7-negative TemRA cells. CDR3 sequence reads: CASSQFPRGGNEQFF. In DNA, the CDR3 is TGCGCCAGCAGCCAGTTTCCTCGGGGGGGTAATGAGCAGTTCTTC.